A single sample is the source of the 29 T cell receptor beta chains below, sequenced in a study of regulatory T cells in long-lasting Graves disease. Arm-PCR with iRepertoire HTBI primers amplified the CDR3 regions for these TCR beta libraries. TCRdb passed the multiplex PCR reads through MiXCR, listing each CDR3 protein once. The sample lists around 250,000 distinct CDR3 sequences; around 16% were seen once. Time point: newly diagnosed GD, antithyroid drugs for less than 3 months. PBMCs were the source of the RNA used for TCR sequencing. The sequencing here drew on peripheral blood mononuclear cells (PBMCs), taken at new diagnosis, from a patient treated with antithyroid drugs. All receptors come from a female donor with Graves disease.

This clonotype has at least ten counts. This chain connects TRBV5-6 to TRBJ1-4, with D tentatively TRBD1 (5 bases). The germline gives CDR1 SGHDT, CDR2 YYEEEE. V was pared by 5 bases and J by 7 bases, with 12 bases between. This CDR3 contains 13 residues. The CDR3 coding sequence is TGTGCCAGCAGGAAGGGGAGCAGTGAAAAACTGTTTTTT. It codes for CASRKGSSEKLFF.

Notes on this clonotype: A read error likely explains this, since a far larger clone differs by one base. The chain has TRBV2 and TRBJ2-3; the D is unclear. The last part of the DNA fits TRBJ2-1 better; the J call may be wrong. The CDR3 has 12 amino acids. CDR1 is SNHLY, CDR2 FYNNEI, per germline. CDR3 protein: CASSEPGHVQFF. For the CDR3, the DNA is TGTGCCAGCAGTGAACCGGGTCATGTGCAGTTCTTC.

The chain links TRBV11-3 to TRBJ2-7; D may correspond to TRBD1 or TRBD2 (6 bases each). Germline CDR1 and CDR2: SGHNT and YENEEA. V lost 0 bases, J lost 2 bases, and 11 bases lay in between. CDR3 length: 15 residues. The CDR3 reads CASSLDGGLPYEQYF. The CDR3 DNA sequence: TGTGCCAGCAGCTTAGACGGGGGCCTACCCTACGAGCAGTACTTC.

In this sample, this clonotype turned up many times. The chain joins TRBV7-9 to TRBJ2-2, with D possibly being TRBD2 (5 bases). The CDR3 is made up of 17 amino acids. Between the trimmed V and J ends, which lost 4 bases and 0 bases, there was a span of 15 bases. Germline loops: CDR1 SEHNR, CDR2 FQNEAQ (reference sequence). CDR3 coding DNA: TGTGCCAGCAGCTCGCCCTCCGGGATCCCGAACACCGGGGAGCTGTTTTTT. This encodes CASSSPSGIPNTGELFF.

This rearrangement joins TRBV11-3 to TRBJ2-1; 11 nucleotides match TRBD2. Per the germline V gene, CDR1 is SGHNT and CDR2 is YENEEA. V lost 2 bases, J lost 2 bases, and 2 bases stayed unmatched. The CDR3 consists of 16 residues. This CDR3 is CASSLTSGSAYNEQFF. In nucleotides, the CDR3 is TGTGCCAGCAGCTTAACTAGCGGGAGTGCCTACAATGAGCAGTTCTTC.

Concerning this clonotype itself: A read error is possible here, since a much larger clone lies one base away. The genes are TRBV6-1 and TRBJ1-1; 8 bases line up with TRBD1. Germline values: CDR1 MNHNS, CDR2 SASEGT. This CDR3 has 12 amino acids. CDR3 bases: TGTTCCAGCACCCGACAGGGGTCTGAAGCTTTCTTT. Translating gives CSSTRQGSEAFF.

In regard to this clonotype: At one boundary the junction diverges from the germline segment, which might be a read error. The rearrangement links TRBV19 to TRBJ1-5; D gene ambiguous. CDR1 is LNHDA, CDR2 SQIVND, per germline (reference sequence). This CDR3 is 15 amino acids long. As DNA, the CDR3 is TGTGCCGGTAGTATAGGAGCAGGCCTCCATCAGCCCCAGCATTTT. This encodes CAGSIGAGLHQPQHF.

The table lists this clonotype with a count of one. A much larger clone differs from this one at a single base, so this may be a read error. The V and J genes are TRBV28 and TRBJ2-4; the match to TRBD2 covers 7 bases. With the DNA end fitting TRBJ2-3 better, the J assignment may be wrong. The CDR3 totals 14 residues. Germline V gene lookup returns CDR1 MDHEN and CDR2 SYDVKM. The CDR3 loop reads CASSPAGRTDMQYF. CDR3 DNA: TGTGCCAGCAGTCCAGCGGGGAGAACAGATATGCAGTATTTT.

This clonotype occurred many times. V is TRBV24-1 and J is TRBJ2-3; maybe TRBD2 (6 bases). V was shortened by 4 bases and J by 0 bases, with 10 bases between the two germline ends. Germline V gene sequence: CDR1 KGHDR, CDR2 SFDVKD. The CDR3 totals 15 residues. CDR3 bases: TGTGCCACCAGTGAATCCGGGAGAAGCACAGATACGCAGTATTTT. It translates to CATSESGRSTDTQYF.

This clonotype was seen repeatedly, ten times or more. The rearrangement uses TRBV19 and TRBJ1-1; no clear D. Germline assignment: CDR1 LNHDA and CDR2 SQIVND (reference sequence). The CDR3 runs to 14 residues. V was trimmed by 4 bases and J by 0 bases, leaving 9 bases between them. The CDR3 DNA follows: TGTGCCAGTAGTAGCTATGGTATGAACACTGAAGCTTTCTTT. It codes for CASSSYGMNTEAFF.

This clonotype was seen at least ten times. The rearrangement links TRBV11-2 to TRBJ2-5, with 14 bases aligning to TRBD2. V dropped 5 bases and J dropped 4; count of bases not matched to a gene: 6. Germline CDR1 SGHAT, CDR2 FQNNGV. This CDR3 contains 16 residues. CDR3 sequence (DNA): TGTGCCAGCAGCGTACGACTAGCGGGAGGGGCAGAGACCCAGTACTTC. This gives the protein CASSVRLAGGAETQYF.

The sample holds a few counts of this clonotype. No conserved phenylalanine or tryptophan is present at the end of the CDR3, so a read error is the likely explanation. DNA for the CDR3: TGTGCCAGCAGGGGACTAGCGGGAGGCAATGAGCAGTTCCTC. The encoded protein is CASRGLAGGNEQFL. The J gene is TRBJ2-1, the V gene TRBV7-3, with 15 bases lining up with TRBD2. The V gene end was trimmed by 6 bases and the J gene end by 6 bases; junction bases not matched to a gene: 0. This CDR3 has 14 residues. Germline values: CDR1 SGHTA, CDR2 FQGTGA.

This clonotype was observed at least ten times. The chain joins TRBV30 to TRBJ1-5; D is unclear. CDR3 length equals 12 residues. V lost 0 bases and J lost 4, with 4 bases in between. Per germline, CDR1 GTSNPN and CDR2 SVGIG (reference sequence). The DNA of the CDR3 is TGTGCCTGGAGTGTAAAGAATCAGCCCCAGCATTTT. Translated, it gives CAWSVKNQPQHF.

This clonotype was observed a few times. Being one base from a much bigger clone, this may be a read error. The genes are TRBV28 and TRBJ2-7; a possible D gene is TRBD2 (5 bases). CDR3 length equals 16 residues. CDR1 and CDR2 from the germline V gene are MDHEN and SYDVKM. CDR3 amino acids: CASGLYEGTSSYEQYF. The CDR3 nucleotides read TGTGCCAGCGGTTTATATGAGGGAACGAGCTCCTACGAGCAGTACTTC.

This clonotype turned up a few times. The chain couples TRBV5-6 to TRBJ2-1; D unresolved. Germline V gene data show CDR1 as SGHDT and CDR2 as YYEEEE. Trimming took off 2 bases at V and 9 bases at J, with 9 bases between the two ends. The CDR3 spans 12 residues. The CDR3 nucleotides are TGTGCCAGCAGCTTAGTTAAGATTGAGCAGTTCTTC. Amino acids: CASSLVKIEQFF.

V and J are TRBV3-1 and TRBJ2-5; 9 nucleotides agree with TRBD1. After removal of 4 bases from V and 2 bases from J, the junction contained 5 bases not matched to a gene. This CDR3 comprises 15 residues. Germline assignment: CDR1 LGHDT and CDR2 YNNKEL (reference sequence). This CDR3 is CASSRSGTGQETQYF. DNA for the CDR3: TGTGCCAGCAGCCGATCCGGGACAGGGCAAGAGACCCAGTACTTC.

This clonotype appeared many times. The J gene is TRBJ2-1, the V gene TRBV2; the match to TRBD2 covers 7 bases. The CDR3 extends over 13 amino acids. Trimming cost V 8 bases and J 1 base; bases outside gene matches: 2. From germline, CDR1 is SNHLY and CDR2 FYNNEI. The CDR3 sequence is CASGEGSYNEQFF. For the CDR3, the DNA is TGTGCCAGCGGGGAGGGGTCCTACAATGAGCAGTTCTTC.

This clonotype showed up many times. The chain couples TRBV19 to TRBJ2-1; 11 bases map to TRBD1. The CDR3 covers 17 residues. After removal of 5 bases from V and 5 bases from J, the junction contained 11 bases not matched to a gene. The germline V gene encodes CDR1 LNHDA and CDR2 SQIVND (reference sequence). CDR3 nucleotide sequence: TGTGCCAGTAGTCGGATCCTAGGACAGGGGGCACACAATGAGCAGTTCTTC. Translated, it gives CASSRILGQGAHNEQFF.

This clonotype has at least ten counts. The J gene is TRBJ2-5, the V gene TRBV18; D is possibly TRBD1 (6 bases). Germline CDR1 and CDR2: KGHSH and LQKENI. This CDR3 spans 15 amino acids. V lost 4 bases, J lost 0 bases, and 12 bases lay in between. CDR3 DNA: TGTGCCAGCTCACGACTACAGGGAAACCAAGAGACCCAGTACTTC. It translates to CASSRLQGNQETQYF.

This clonotype came up many times. The CDR3 DNA reads as TGTGCCAGCAGTGTCCGAGAGAGGGGGTATGGCTACACCTTC. It codes for CASSVRERGYGYTF. The chain recombines TRBV6-1 with TRBJ1-2; tentative D call: TRBD1 (6 bases). The CDR3 extends over 14 amino acids. The germline V gene has CDR1 MNHNS and CDR2 SASEGT. The V end lost 4 bases, the J end lost 5 bases, and 14 bases lay between the germline ends.

This clonotype came up once. It differs at one base from a far larger clone, so likely a read error. The chain uses TRBV6-2 or TRBV6-3 and TRBJ2-5; 9 bases align to TRBD1. V shed 8 bases and J 5 bases; nucleotides not matched to a gene: 9. CDR3 length: 14 residues. Looked up from germline, CDR1 is MNHEY and CDR2 is SVGEGT. CDR3 region: CASSPGTGNETQYF. The CDR3 DNA sequence: TGTGCCAGCTCACCCGGGACAGGGAATGAGACCCAGTACTTC.

The rearrangement links TRBV27 to TRBJ2-6; D tentatively fits TRBD1 or TRBD2 (5 bases each). Germline CDR1 and CDR2: MNHEY and SMNVEV (reference sequence). CDR3 length equals 21 residues. V was clipped by 2 bases and J by 4 bases, with 27 bases between them. CDR3 in DNA: TGTGCCAGCAGTTTAAGCGCCCCCGGGGCACCCAGTCTTGGGGGGGCCAACGTCCTGACTTTC. Its protein is CASSLSAPGAPSLGGANVLTF.

The rearrangement links TRBV10-3 to TRBJ2-7; 11 bases map to TRBD1. Germline V gene sequence: CDR1 ENHRY, CDR2 SYGVKD. The CDR3 contains 17 residues. V dropped 5 bases and J dropped 2; count of bases not matched to a gene: 11. The CDR3 sequence is CAISNRDRGMIPYEQYF. CDR3 DNA sequence: TGTGCCATCAGTAACCGGGACAGGGGGATGATCCCCTACGAGCAGTACTTC.

This clonotype was detected many times. This sequence joins TRBV6-1 and TRBJ2-7; 7 nucleotides match TRBD1. The CDR3 is made up of 17 amino acids. Germline trimming cut 4 bases from V and 2 bases from J; bases unmatched to any gene: 14. The germline CDR1 and CDR2 sequences are MNHNS and SASEGT. The CDR3 sequence is CASSGGTVILPTYEQYF. CDR3 DNA sequence: TGTGCCAGCAGTGGTGGGACAGTCATACTGCCTACCTACGAGCAGTACTTC.

This clonotype was counted at least ten times. This chain uses TRBV7-2 with TRBJ2-5; D might be TRBD2 (5 bases). V shed 6 bases and J shed 2 bases, with 13 bases lying between them. This CDR3 spans 14 amino acids. Germline V gives CDR1 SGHTA, CDR2 FQGNSA. CDR3 DNA: TGTGCCAGCAGAGTAACTAGAGGGCAAGAGACCCAGTACTTC. Amino acids: CASRVTRGQETQYF. Variable domain in full (rest from reference TRBV7-2 and TRBJ2-5): GAGVSQSPSNKVTEKGKDVELRCDPISGHTALYWYRQSLGQGLEFLIYFQGNSAPDKSGLPSDRFSAERTGGSVSTLTIQRTQQEDSAVYLCASRVTRGQETQYFGPGTRLLVL.

The V gene is TRBV11-2, the J gene TRBJ1-1; a weak D match, TRBD1 (6 bases). V was trimmed by 5 bases and J by 7 bases, leaving 23 bases between them. Looked up from germline, CDR1 is SGHAT and CDR2 is FQNNGV. The CDR3 contains 16 residues. This CDR3 reads CASSLAGILGGGEAFF. The CDR3 bases are TGTGCCAGCAGCCTAGCGGGTATATTAGGGGGTGGTGAAGCTTTCTTT.

This clonotype was seen at least ten times. This chain connects TRBV6-2 or TRBV6-3 to TRBJ2-5, with D possibly TRBD1 on 6 matching bases. The CDR3 length is 17 residues. The V gene lost 5 bases and the J gene lost 0 bases, with 19 bases spanning the gap. Germline assignment: CDR1 MNHEY and CDR2 SVGEGT. The CDR3 nucleotides read TGTGCCAGCAGTGATCCTATCCGGGACACCGACCAAGAGACCCAGTACTTC. Protein product: CASSDPIRDTDQETQYF.

This clonotype was counted at least ten times. V is TRBV11-1 and J is TRBJ1-1; D is unclear. Deletions cut 0 bases from V and 4 bases from J, with 12 bases between. Germline V gene data show CDR1 as SGHAT and CDR2 as FQDESV (reference sequence). The CDR3 consists of 15 residues. CDR3 nucleotide sequence: TGTGCCAGCAGCTTAGCACGCGGGATTTCCACTGAAGCTTTCTTT. This codes for CASSLARGISTEAFF.

This rearrangement joins TRBV19 to TRBJ2-1; D gene unclear. V lost 10 bases and J 1 base, leaving 14 bases between the germline ends. The germline CDR1 and CDR2 sequences are LNHDA and SQIVND (reference sequence). The CDR3 has 14 residues. In nucleotides, the CDR3 is TGTGCCACCGTCAGACCCGGTTCCTACAATGAGCAGTTCTTC. The encoded protein is CATVRPGSYNEQFF.